A single sample gave rise to the 29 T cell receptor beta chains below, sequenced in a study of STAT3 mutations in large granular lymphocyte leukemia. Notes on the study in general: Every T-LGLL patient had at least one immunodominant TCRbeta clonotype.

These TCRs' antigens remain unknown. This table comes from immunoSEQ multiplex PCR, and its TCRdb copy is limited to in-frame clones, with some not included. The sample consists of nearly 25,000 clones, approximately 94% of them appearing once. Sequencing input: peripheral blood mononuclear cells. The receptors derive from a man between 35 and 55 years old with T-cell large granular lymphocyte leukemia. Some clones in this sample may be carry-over from other donors' samples.

The rearrangement joins TRBV5-6 to TRBJ2-7; D may be TRBD1 (6 bases). The CDR3 runs to 14 residues. Trimming left V 1 base short and J 0 bases short, with 8 bases between. The germline gives CDR1 SGHDT, CDR2 YYEEEE. CDR3 protein: CASSLQGSSYEQYF. The CDR3 nucleotides are TGTGCCAGCAGCTTGCAGGGGAGCTCCTACGAGCAGTACTTC. Drawing the rest from reference TRBV5-6 and TRBJ2-7, the complete variable domain is DAGVTQSPTHLIKTRGQQVTLRCSPKSGHDTVSWYQQALGQGPQFIFQYYEEEERQRGNFPDRFSGHQFPNYSSELNVNALLLGDSALYLCASSLQGSSYEQYFGPGTRLTVT.

V is TRBV25-1 and J is TRBJ1-1; D uncertain. Germline-derived CDR1 and CDR2 are MGHDK and SYGVNS. This CDR3 has 14 residues. V lost 3 bases, J lost 7 bases, and 15 bases lay in between. The CDR3, as DNA: TGTGCCAGCAGTGAGAACTTTCGGGTGGGTGAAGCTTTCTTT. Its protein product is CASSENFRVGEAFF. Together with reference TRBV25-1 and TRBJ1-1, the CDR3 gives the full variable domain: EADIYQTPRYLVIGTGKKITLECSQTMGHDKMYWYQQDPGMELHLIHYSYGVNSTEKGDLSSESTVSRIRTEHFPLTLESARPSHTSQYLCASSENFRVGEAFFGQGTRLTVV.

The rearrangement uses TRBV6-5 and TRBJ2-3, with 9 bases lining up with TRBD2. After removal of 6 bases from V and 4 bases from J, the junction contained 8 bases not matched to a gene. This CDR3 is 15 amino acids long. Germline V gene sequence: CDR1 MNHEY, CDR2 SVGAGI. CDR3 protein: CASRRSRGGSDTQYF. In nucleotides, the CDR3 is TGTGCCAGCAGGAGGTCGCGGGGGGGGTCAGATACGCAGTATTTT.

The rearrangement uses TRBV15 and TRBJ2-3; 8 nucleotides line up with TRBD2. The CDR3 contains 16 residues. Germline values: CDR1 LNHNV, CDR2 YYDKDF (reference sequence). V trimming: 0 bases; J trimming: 4 bases; junction bases outside the gene matches: 6. CDR3 sequence reads: CATSRDRGLGADTQYF. DNA of the CDR3: TGTGCCACCAGCAGAGATAGGGGACTAGGGGCAGATACGCAGTATTTT.

V is TRBV19 and J is TRBJ2-3; 9 bases are shared with TRBD2. V lost 5 bases, J lost 3 bases, and 6 bases stayed unmatched. This CDR3 region has 15 residues. Looked up from germline, CDR1 is LNHDA and CDR2 is SQIVND (reference sequence). The CDR3 DNA reads TGTGCCAGTAGTTGGCGGGGGGGCCTTACAGATACGCAGTATTTT. It codes for CASSWRGGLTDTQYF.

V is TRBV6-5 and J is TRBJ2-7, with 10 bases identical to TRBD1. The CDR3 is 13 amino acids. Per the germline V gene, CDR1 is MNHEY and CDR2 is SVGAGI. V lost 6 bases, J lost 6 bases, and 5 bases stayed unmatched. The CDR3 nucleotides read TGTGCCAGCAGCTTAGGACAGGGGGTCGAGCAGTACTTC. It is translated as CASSLGQGVEQYF.

V and J are TRBV7-2 and TRBJ2-3; D unresolved. V gave up 2 bases and J gave up 6 bases, with 15 bases separating them. Germline-derived CDR1 and CDR2 are SGHTA and FQGNSA. CDR3 size: 15 residues. CDR3 sequence: CASSLFRAASDTQYF. CDR3 nucleotide sequence: TGTGCCAGCAGCTTATTTCGGGCGGCTTCGGATACGCAGTATTTT.

On this clone: Other DNA sequences in this sample translate to the same CDR3. The chain employs TRBV5-1 and TRBJ2-7, with D maybe TRBD1 (5 bases). Trimming cost V 4 bases and J 2 bases, with 16 bases left between them. CDR1 is SGHRS and CDR2 is YFSETQ in the germline V gene. The CDR3 has 15 amino acids. Here the CDR3 reads CASSLSQGPTYEQYF. As DNA, the CDR3 is TGCGCCAGCAGCCTTAGTCAGGGTCCTACCTACGAGCAGTACTTC.

The chain links TRBV2 to TRBJ1-1; 7 bases are a match to TRBD1. Germline CDR1 reads SNHLY; CDR2 reads FYNNEI. J was trimmed by 1 base and V by 6 bases; bases with no gene match: 11. This CDR3 is built from 16 residues. The CDR3 protein is CASSPLGQKGNTEAFF. The CDR3 coding sequence is TGTGCCAGCAGCCCATTGGGACAGAAGGGGAACACTGAAGCTTTCTTT.

V usage is TRBV5-1 and J usage is TRBJ2-3; 9 positions agree with TRBD1. Germline CDR1 is SGHRS and CDR2 is YFSETQ. This CDR3 comprises 17 residues. The junction had 10 bases not matched to a gene; V was cut back by 0 bases and J by 5 bases. The CDR3 loop reads CASSLGITGGAGDTQYF. As DNA, the CDR3 is TGCGCCAGCAGCTTGGGGATTACAGGGGGCGCGGGAGATACGCAGTATTTT.

J is TRBJ2-1 and V is TRBV2; TRBD1 aligns across 7 bases. This CDR3 spans 12 amino acids. The germline gives CDR1 SNHLY, CDR2 FYNNEI. V trimming: 8 bases; J trimming: 6 bases; junction bases outside the gene matches: 4. The CDR3 is CASGDRLNEQFF. The DNA for the CDR3 is TGTGCCAGCGGGGACAGACTCAATGAGCAGTTCTTC.

The chain links TRBV5-5 to TRBJ1-3; TRBD1 is a possible D gene (6 bases). V dropped 7 bases and J dropped 0 bases, with 17 bases sitting between them. Germline CDR1 and CDR2: SGHKS and YYEKEE (reference sequence). This CDR3 region has 16 residues. The CDR3 region has the DNA TGTGCCAGCGGGGGGGCAGGGACCATCTCTGGAAACACCATATATTTT. It specifies CASGGAGTISGNTIYF.

V usage is TRBV7-9 and J usage is TRBJ2-7; D ambiguous. Looked up from germline, CDR1 is SEHNR and CDR2 is FQNEAQ (reference sequence). V was trimmed by 5 bases and J by 5 bases, leaving 10 bases between them. This CDR3 contains 12 residues. The CDR3 sequence: CASSGAVNEQYF. CDR3 DNA: TGTGCCAGCAGCGGCGCGGTGAACGAGCAGTACTTC.

The V call is TRBV10-3, the J call TRBJ2-3; 10 bases are a match to TRBD2. Germline trimming cut 7 bases from V and 5 bases from J; bases unmatched to any gene: 6. From germline, CDR1 is ENHRY and CDR2 SYGVKD. The CDR3 length is 14 residues. The CDR3 sequence: CAIKAGGQIDTQYF. For the CDR3, the DNA is TGTGCCATCAAAGCGGGGGGGCAGATAGATACGCAGTATTTT.

This rearrangement joins TRBV5-4 to TRBJ2-5; 11 bases are a match to TRBD2. The CDR3 runs to 15 residues. V lost 2 bases, J lost 2 bases, and 2 bases stayed unmatched. The germline V gene encodes CDR1 SGHNT and CDR2 YYREEE (reference sequence). CDR3 coding DNA: TGTGCCAGCAGCTTTAGCGGGGGGGTTCAAGAGACCCAGTACTTC. Protein: CASSFSGGVQETQYF.

In this sample, this clone turned up once. The V and J genes are TRBV18 and TRBJ2-7, with D perhaps TRBD1 or TRBD2 (5 bases each). The CDR3 sequence is 15 residues long. With 6 bases removed from V and 2 bases from J, the gap between germline ends came to 17 bases. CDR1 and CDR2 from the germline V gene are KGHSH and LQKENI. CDR3: CASSQPAGAAYEQYF. The CDR3 DNA reads as TGTGCCAGCTCGCAACCAGCCGGGGCCGCCTACGAGCAGTACTTC. The full variable domain, with the rest looked up from reference TRBV18 and TRBJ2-7, is NAGVMQNPRHLVRRRGQEARLRCSPMKGHSHVYWYRQLPEEGLKFMVYLQKENIIDESGMPKERFSAEFPKEGPSILRIQQVVRGDSAAYFCASSQPAGAAYEQYFGPGTRLTVT.

This clone was picked up one time. The chain couples TRBV5-5 to TRBJ2-5, with 7 bases aligning to TRBD1. The CDR3 runs 15 residues. Germline CDR1 reads SGHKS; CDR2 reads YYEKEE (reference sequence). With V trimmed by 4 bases and J by 5 bases, 11 bases remained unmatched. The chain's CDR3 is CASSPQDRVLETQYF. CDR3 DNA: TGTGCCAGCAGCCCCCAAGACAGGGTGCTTGAGACCCAGTACTTC.

CDR3 region: CASTDTGGAYGYTF. CDR3 DNA sequence: TGCGCCAGCACTGACACAGGGGGCGCCTATGGCTACACCTTC. The gene calls are TRBV5-1 and TRBJ1-2; TRBD1 aligns across 9 bases. This CDR3 contains 14 residues. V trimming: 6 bases; J trimming: 4 bases; junction bases outside the gene matches: 7. Germline CDR1 and CDR2: SGHRS and YFSETQ.

The chain uses TRBV6-6 and TRBJ2-3; 8 bases are a match to TRBD2. In germline, CDR1 is MNHNY, CDR2 SVGAGI (reference sequence). V was clipped by 6 bases and J by 6 bases; unmatched bases: 8. This CDR3 has 14 amino acids. CDR3 amino acids: CASSPHERGDTQYF. The CDR3 nucleotides read TGTGCCAGCAGCCCGCACGAGCGGGGGGATACGCAGTATTTT.

This clone has just one count. The V call is TRBV5-4, the J call TRBJ1-4, with 8 bases fitting TRBD1. This CDR3 has 14 residues. The V and J ends lost 1 base and 5 bases, in that order; junction bases with no gene match: 1. Germline V gives CDR1 SGHNT, CDR2 YYREEE (reference sequence). CDR3 bases: TGTGCCAGCAGCTTGAGACAGGGGAATGAAAAACTGTTTTTT. Its protein product is CASSLRQGNEKLFF. The whole variable domain, filled in from reference TRBV5-4 and TRBJ1-4, reads ETGVTQSPTHLIKTRGQQVTLRCSSQSGHNTVSWYQQALGQGPQFIFQYYREEENGRGNFPPRFSGLQFPNYSSELNVNALELDDSALYLCASSLRQGNEKLFFGSGTQLSVL.

This chain joins TRBV7-9 and TRBJ1-1; possible D gene TRBD1, 5 bases. Trimming removed 5 bases from V and 1 base from J, with 8 bases in between. This CDR3 spans 13 amino acids. Germline values: CDR1 SEHNR, CDR2 FQNEAQ (reference sequence). The CDR3 here is CASSGQGNTEAFF. In DNA, the CDR3 is TGTGCCAGCAGCGGCCAGGGGAACACTGAAGCTTTCTTT.

The chain carries TRBV28 and TRBJ2-5, with D perhaps being TRBD1 or TRBD2 (6 bases each). With 3 bases removed from V and 3 bases from J, the gap between germline ends came to 20 bases. This CDR3 is built from 17 residues. Germline V gene sequence: CDR1 MDHEN, CDR2 SYDVKM. The CDR3 DNA sequence: TGTGCCAGCAGTTTGGGGGCCGGGAGCGGGCTAGAAGAGACCCAGTACTTC. This sequence encodes CASSLGAGSGLEETQYF.

The chain couples TRBV6-5 to TRBJ1-6; 9 bases are a match to TRBD1. V lost 6 bases and J lost 7; bases outside the gene matches: 7. The CDR3 has 15 amino acids. Germline CDR1 MNHEY, CDR2 SVGAGI. In nucleotides, the CDR3 is TGTGCCAGCAGAAAACCGGGACAGGGCAATTCACCCCTCCACTTT. Its protein is CASRKPGQGNSPLHF.

In this sample, this clone turned up once. The chain recombines TRBV25-1 with TRBJ1-2, with D maybe TRBD1 (5 bases). V was cut by 3 bases and J by 6 bases, with 11 bases left in between. Germline assignment: CDR1 MGHDK and CDR2 SYGVNS. The CDR3 is 13 residues long. The CDR3 sequence: CASSDEGGDGYTF. In nucleotides, the CDR3 is TGTGCCAGCAGTGATGAGGGAGGGGATGGCTACACCTTC.

This clone appeared a single time. The chain recombines TRBV14 with TRBJ1-2; no definite D call. This CDR3 contains 14 residues. V lost 0 bases and J lost 0, with 5 bases in between. Germline loops: CDR1 SGHDN, CDR2 FVKESK. The CDR3 is CASSQDSANYGYTF. The CDR3 DNA reads as TGTGCCAGCAGCCAAGATAGTGCTAACTATGGCTACACCTTC.

This clone was recorded a few times. V gene TRBV19 combines with J gene TRBJ1-2; D might be TRBD1 (6 bases). V was cut by 6 bases and J by 7 bases, with 15 bases left in between. Germline loops: CDR1 LNHDA, CDR2 SQIVND (reference sequence). The CDR3 loop spans 13 amino acids. In nucleotides, the CDR3 is TGTGCCAGTAGGGATCTGGGGGCGGCTGGCTACACCTTC. It encodes CASRDLGAAGYTF.

The chain recombines TRBV9 with TRBJ2-7; unclear D gene. This CDR3 has 15 residues. Trimming took 0 bases from V and 2 from J, leaving 12 bases between them. Germline V gives CDR1 SGDLS, CDR2 YYNGEE. The CDR3 loop is CASSVDEGLPYEQYF. Here the CDR3 DNA reads TGTGCCAGCAGCGTAGACGAAGGGCTCCCCTACGAGCAGTACTTC. The full variable domain, with the rest looked up from reference TRBV9 and TRBJ2-7, is DSGVTQTPKHLITATGQRVTLRCSPRSGDLSVYWYQQSLDQGLQFLIQYYNGEERAKGNILERFSAQQFPDLHSELNLSSLELGDSALYFCASSVDEGLPYEQYFGPGTRLTVT.

The chain carries TRBV4-3 and TRBJ1-2; 7 bases are shared with TRBD1. With V trimmed by 4 bases and J by 4 bases, 9 bases remained unmatched. The CDR3 length is 15 residues. Germline CDR1 and CDR2: LGHNA and YSLEER. CDR3 DNA sequence: TGCGCCAGCAGCCGAGAGACAGGGAGGACCTATGGCTACACCTTC. Its protein is CASSRETGRTYGYTF.

The gene calls are TRBV5-1 and TRBJ1-1; D possibly corresponds to TRBD1 (5 bases). V lost 6 bases, J lost 1 base, and 16 bases lay in between. The CDR3 is 15 amino acids. Germline assignment: CDR1 SGHRS and CDR2 YFSETQ. The CDR3 coding sequence is TGCGCCAGCACCTTATGGGGGGATGAGAACACTGAAGCTTTCTTT. Amino acids: CASTLWGDENTEAFF.